The clone carrying this T cell receptor (beta chain) has more than one count but fewer than ten. The source of the sample is a study of OX40 agonist ivuxolimab in advanced cancers. The protocol was immunoSEQ multiplex PCR, while the TCRdb copy is restricted to in-frame clones and leaves out a portion. This table holds 70,000 to 90,000 clones, 70% to 85% found once. The ends were cut back, 0 bases at V and 7 bases at J, with 11 bases in the middle. The germline V gene has CDR1 SGDLS and CDR2 YYNGEE. This CDR3 has 14 amino acids. The sample in question was CD4+ or CD8+ T cells sorted from blood, obtained in a trial of the OX40 agonist ivuxolimab. The receptor comes from an adult with an advanced solid tumor such as melanoma, head and neck, liver or kidney cancer. The J gene is TRBJ2-1, the V gene TRBV9; possible D gene TRBD2, 5 bases. In nucleotides, the CDR3 is TGTGCCAGCAGCGTAGTCGGACGGGAAAATGAGCAGTTCTTC. This sequence encodes CASSVVGRENEQFF.